These 11 T cell receptor beta chains share one sample of origin, sequenced in a study of blood T cells in healthy people across ages. A sample-barcoded 5' primer and a J-beta primer mix were used in a second PCR of about 7 to 12 cycles. TCRdb passed the 5' RACE reads through MiXCR, listing each CDR3 protein once. The data hold hundreds of thousands of distinct CDR3 sequences, with 20% to 25% observed a single time. Sequencing was done on a sample of blood. These receptors came from a man between 70 and 80 years old in good health.

The gene calls are TRBV2 and TRBJ1-5; 8 bases agree with TRBD1. The CDR3 totals 14 residues. Germline CDR1 and CDR2: SNHLY and FYNNEI. V trimming: 8 bases; J trimming: 1 base; junction bases outside the gene matches: 4. CDR3 sequence: CASQTGDSNQPQHF. CDR3 bases: TGTGCCAGCCAGACAGGGGACAGCAATCAGCCCCAGCATTTT. The full variable domain, with the rest looked up from reference TRBV2 and TRBJ1-5, is EPEVTQTPSHQVTQMGQEVILRCVPISNHLYFYWYRQILGQKVEFLVSFYNNEISEKSEIFDDQFSVERPDGSNFTLKIRSTKLEDSAMYFCASQTGDSNQPQHFGDGTRLSIL.

In this sample, this clonotype turned up a few times. The chain combines TRBV29-1 with TRBJ2-7, with 9 bases lining up with TRBD2. The CDR3 runs to 12 residues. V gave up 6 bases and J gave up 5 bases; unmatched junction bases: 5. CDR1 and CDR2 from the germline V gene are SQVTM and ANQGSEA. CDR3 sequence reads: CSVHSGSDEQYF. The CDR3 bases are TGCAGCGTCCATAGCGGGAGCGACGAGCAGTACTTC.

This clonotype was seen a handful of times. This rearrangement joins TRBV5-5 to TRBJ1-4; D gene uncertain. Germline CDR1 SGHKS, CDR2 YYEKEE (reference sequence). V lost 1 base and J 0 bases, leaving 7 bases between the germline ends. CDR3 length: 15 amino acids. As DNA, the CDR3 is TGTGCCAGCAGCTTGTATCCCGCAACTAATGAAAAACTGTTTTTT. Its translation: CASSLYPATNEKLFF.

The CDR3 reads CASSYSGVREQYF. The CDR3 nucleotides are TGTGCCAGCAGTTACTCGGGGGTCCGCGAGCAGTACTTC. This chain connects TRBV6-5 to TRBJ2-1; D possibly uses TRBD1 or TRBD2 (5 bases each). Matching the DNA end better, TRBJ2-7 makes the J call doubtful. The CDR3 runs to 13 residues. Germline values: CDR1 MNHEY, CDR2 SVGAGI.

V is TRBV9 and J is TRBJ1-6; D may be TRBD1 (6 bases). Germline loops: CDR1 SGDLS, CDR2 YYNGEE. CDR3 length equals 13 residues. Trimming cost V 0 bases and J 18 bases, with 16 bases left between them. The CDR3 nucleotides read TGTGCCAGCAGCGTAGACGGGGGGGGCAATCCCCACTTT. Protein product: CASSVDGGGNPHF.

This clonotype was seen a handful of times. This rearrangement joins TRBV7-9 to TRBJ1-1; TRBD1 might be the D (6 bases). The V end lost 7 bases, the J end lost 0 bases, and 12 bases lay between the germline ends. CDR1 and CDR2 from the germline V gene are SEHNR and FQNEAQ (reference sequence). The CDR3 contains 14 residues. CDR3 in amino acids: CASTSTGLNTEAFF. The CDR3 DNA is TGTGCCAGCACCTCCACAGGGCTGAACACTGAAGCTTTCTTT.

This clonotype was seen only a few times. The J gene is TRBJ2-1, the V gene TRBV28, with 9 bases lining up with TRBD2. The CDR3 is 16 residues long. The germline CDR1 and CDR2 sequences are MDHEN and SYDVKM. The trim removed 3 bases at V and 1 base at J, leaving 4 bases unmatched. The CDR3 sequence is CASSLASGISYNEQFF. CDR3 in DNA: TGTGCCAGCAGTTTGGCTAGCGGGATTTCCTACAATGAGCAGTTCTTC.

A remark on this clonotype: A read error is possible here, since a much larger clone lies one base away. CDR3 in amino acids: CAISGGLAGTDTQYF. CDR3 sequence (DNA): TGTGCCATCAGTGGGGGACTAGCGGGAACAGATACGCAGTATTTT. V and J are TRBV10-3 and TRBJ2-3; 13 bases map to TRBD2. J was trimmed by 3 bases and V by 4 bases; bases with no gene match: 1. The germline V gene has CDR1 ENHRY and CDR2 SYGVKD. The CDR3 is made up of 15 amino acids.

The chain recombines TRBV5-1 with TRBJ2-5; TRBD2 agrees at 12 bases. The J call may be faulty, since TRBJ2-7 better matches the DNA end. Germline V gene sequence: CDR1 SGHRS, CDR2 YFSETQ. The CDR3 consists of 16 residues. The CDR3 region has the DNA TGCGCCAGCAGTTCTCGGACTAGCGGGACTTCCTACGAGCAGTACTTC. Protein sequence: CASSSRTSGTSYEQYF.

This clonotype has a handful of counts. Written as DNA, the CDR3 is TGTGCCAGCAGCTTGGATCCGGAGAGGGGAAACACCATATATTTT. Translation: CASSLDPERGNTIYF. The chain couples TRBV5-6 to TRBJ1-3; D not resolved. V was pared by 0 bases and J by 4 bases, with 11 bases between. The germline V gene has CDR1 SGHDT and CDR2 YYEEEE. CDR3 length equals 15 residues.

The chain combines TRBV27 with TRBJ1-1; D is unresolved. V was pared by 5 bases and J by 1 base, with 11 bases between. Germline CDR1 and CDR2: MNHEY and SMNVEV (reference sequence). The CDR3 covers 14 residues. Here the CDR3 reads CASSPRHGNTEAFF. The CDR3 DNA is TGTGCCAGCAGTCCTCGACATGGGAACACTGAAGCTTTCTTT.